The sequence of this T cell receptor (beta chain) was determined in a study of T-cell reconstitution after alpha-beta-depleted transplantation in children. The authors prepared the TCRbeta library with unique molecular identifiers. TCRdb itself ran the PCR reads through MiXCR, one entry per CDR3 protein. Of some 450,000 distinct CDR3 sequences in the sample, 43% were seen once. To note about this clonotype: Its target is unknown.

Whole-study findings and limits: Fresh T-cell production supplied most of the T-cell counts and diversity seen one year after transplant. Alpha-beta T cells present about two months after transplant were reported to originate from several hundred expanded graft clones. TCRbeta diversity was high at day 60 in some patients (a result of surviving recipient T cells and thymic progenitors).

The CDR3 has 15 amino acids. V gave up 4 bases and J gave up 6 bases, with 19 bases separating them. CDR1 MNHEY and CDR2 SVGAGI come from the germline V gene. This clonotype originated in a girl aged 2-10 years with aplastic anemia, due to receive a stem cell transplant. The sample was PBMCs, taken before TCRalphabeta/CD19-depleted stem cell transplant. The V and J genes are TRBV6-5 and TRBJ2-7; D perhaps matches TRBD1 (6 bases). The CDR3 bases are TGTGCCAGCAGTTCGAGGGGGATAACCCTAGGCGAGCAGTACTTC. Protein: CASSSRGITLGEQYF.